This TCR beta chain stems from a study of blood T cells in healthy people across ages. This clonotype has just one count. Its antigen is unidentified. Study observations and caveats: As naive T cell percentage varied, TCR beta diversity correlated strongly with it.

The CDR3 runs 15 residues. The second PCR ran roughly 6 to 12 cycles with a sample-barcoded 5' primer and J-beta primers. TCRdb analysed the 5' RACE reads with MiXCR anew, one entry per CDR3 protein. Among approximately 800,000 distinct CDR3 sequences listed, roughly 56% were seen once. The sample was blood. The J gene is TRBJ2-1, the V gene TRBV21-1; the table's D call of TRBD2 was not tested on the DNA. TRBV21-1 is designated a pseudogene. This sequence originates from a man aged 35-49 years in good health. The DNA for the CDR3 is TGTGCCAGCAGCAAAGTAGGGACTAGATTGGATGAGCAGTTCTTC. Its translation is CASSKVGTRLDEQFF.